The 30 T cell receptor beta chains below come from one sample, sequenced in a study of read filtering for tumor transcriptome and immune sequencing. This library used roughly 370 ng RNA and molecular barcoded adaptors spanning alpha/delta and beta/gamma chains. TCRdb reprocessed the reads with MiXCR, giving one entry per CDR3 protein. This sample carries about 28,000 distinct CDR3 sequences, about 15% of them seen once, and the ten largest clones take roughly 44%. Source material: a population of CD138-negative cells sorted from bone marrow. The origin of the receptors is a donor aged 40 or older with multiple myeloma.

This clonotype appeared a few times. The chain combines TRBV7-9 with TRBJ2-1, with 9 bases fitting TRBD2. J was trimmed by 10 bases and V by 6 bases; bases with no gene match: 16. This CDR3 spans 16 amino acids. CDR1 and CDR2 (germline): SEHNR, FQNEAQ (reference sequence). The CDR3 DNA reads as TGTGCCAGCAGTCTAAGGTGGGCTAGCGGGATCAACGAGCAGTTCTTC. Its protein is CASSLRWASGINEQFF.

About this clonotype: A read error is possible here, since a much larger clone lies one base away. The chain employs TRBV6-1 and TRBJ2-5; tentative D call: TRBD2 (6 bases). CDR1 is MNHNS, CDR2 SASEGT, per germline. CDR3 size: 14 residues. DNA of the CDR3: TGTGCCAGCAGTGCTGGGACGGTGGAGGGGACCCAGGACTTC. Translation gives CASSAGTVEGTQDF.

This clonotype was detected ten times or more. The chain combines TRBV28 with TRBJ2-7; tentatively, D is TRBD2 (5 bases). Deletions cut 7 bases from V and 5 bases from J, with 18 bases between. The germline V gene has CDR1 MDHEN and CDR2 SYDVKM. There are 14 residues in the CDR3. CDR3 bases: TGTGCCAGCATTGGCGGGTTTCCCATTCACGAGCAGTACTTC. This sequence encodes CASIGGFPIHEQYF.

This clonotype was counted ten times or more. The chain couples TRBV27 to TRBJ1-3, with D unclear. The germline CDR1 and CDR2 sequences are MNHEY and SMNVEV (reference sequence). The CDR3 contains 13 residues. Trimming cost V 4 bases and J 0 bases, with 4 bases left between them. CDR3 bases: TGTGCCAGCAGTTCGAACTCTGGAAACACCATATATTTT. Protein sequence: CASSSNSGNTIYF.

This clonotype was observed many times. The rearrangement links TRBV7-3 to TRBJ2-1, with 8 bases fitting TRBD2. Germline loops: CDR1 SGHTA, CDR2 FQGTGA. The CDR3 is 17 amino acids. J lost 7 bases, V lost 0 bases, and 11 bases had no gene match. CDR3 nucleotides: TGTGCCAGCAGCTTAACCTTTGATGGTAGCGGGAAGAATGAGCAGTTCTTC. It encodes CASSLTFDGSGKNEQFF.

This clonotype occurred many times. V and J are TRBV29-1 and TRBJ2-5; possible D gene TRBD1, 6 bases. V was cut by 4 bases and J by 1 base, with 10 bases left in between. The CDR3 is 13 amino acids. Germline loops: CDR1 SQVTM, CDR2 ANQGSEA. As DNA, the CDR3 is TGCAGCGTTGCCAGGGGCCGCCAAGAGACCCAGTACTTC. It is translated as CSVARGRQETQYF.

For the CDR3, the DNA is TGCGCCAGCAGCCAAGATCTGACCGATCAACAGCCCCAGCATTTT. This encodes CASSQDLTDQQPQHF. The V gene is TRBV4-1, the J gene TRBJ1-5; D uncertain. Trimming removed 0 bases at V and 7 bases at J, with 13 bases between. The CDR3 extends over 15 amino acids. CDR1 MGHRA and CDR2 YSYEKL come from the germline V gene.

This clonotype was seen ten or more times. V and J are TRBV5-4 and TRBJ2-3, with 8 bases lining up with TRBD1. Trimming cost V 2 bases and J 2 bases; bases outside gene matches: 4. The CDR3 runs 15 residues. From germline, CDR1 is SGHNT and CDR2 YYREEE (reference sequence). The CDR3 loop reads CASSFRDRNTDTQYF. CDR3 sequence (DNA): TGTGCCAGCAGCTTCAGGGACAGGAACACAGATACGCAGTATTTT. Complete variable domain (other parts from reference TRBV5-4 and TRBJ2-3): ETGVTQSPTHLIKTRGQQVTLRCSSQSGHNTVSWYQQALGQGPQFIFQYYREEENGRGNFPPRFSGLQFPNYSSELNVNALELDDSALYLCASSFRDRNTDTQYFGPGTRLTVL.

Notes on this clonotype: Sequence at one end of the junction differs from germline and may be a read error. The chain couples TRBV12-3 or TRBV12-4 to TRBJ1-5, with TRBD1 identical over 7 bases. The CDR3 covers 15 residues. DNA for the CDR3: TGTGCCAGCGGTTTAGGGGGCCTTAGCAACCAGCCCCAGCATTTT. Its protein is CASGLGGLSNQPQHF.

This clonotype showed up many times. The rearrangement links TRBV11-2 to TRBJ1-1; D is possibly TRBD1 (6 bases). The CDR3 is 13 amino acids. Germline V gives CDR1 SGHAT, CDR2 FQNNGV. V lost 1 base, J lost 11 bases, and 14 bases lay in between. The CDR3 loop reads CASSLGWGRRAFF. In DNA form, the CDR3 reads TGTGCCAGCAGCTTAGGTTGGGGGCGACGGGCTTTCTTT.

This clonotype was counted ten times or more. This chain joins TRBV5-1 and TRBJ1-1, with D possibly being TRBD1 (5 bases). CDR1 is SGHRS and CDR2 is YFSETQ in the germline V gene. The V and J ends lost 0 bases and 3 bases respectively, with 12 bases between them. This CDR3 has 15 residues. For the CDR3, the DNA is TGCGCCAGCAGCTTGGAGGGGAACAGCTACACTGAAGCTTTCTTT. Protein sequence: CASSLEGNSYTEAFF.

This clonotype was seen at least ten times. This CDR3 reads CSARDAGGLRPYNEQFF. CDR3 sequence (DNA): TGCAGTGCTAGAGATGCCGGCGGGTTGAGGCCCTACAATGAGCAGTTCTTC. The rearrangement links TRBV20-1 to TRBJ2-1; D possibly corresponds to TRBD2 (5 bases). Germline CDR1 is DFQATT and CDR2 is SNEGSKA (reference sequence). Trimming removed 0 bases from V and 2 bases from J, with 17 bases in between. The CDR3 totals 17 residues.

At least ten counts were recorded for this clonotype. The chain combines TRBV20-1 with TRBJ2-5; D call uncertain. The germline CDR1 and CDR2 sequences are DFQATT and SNEGSKA (reference sequence). V was trimmed by 1 base and J by 4 bases, leaving 10 bases between them. CDR3 length equals 13 residues. The CDR3 DNA sequence: TGCAGTGCTAGAGTTCCAGTCCGAGAGACCCAGTACTTC. Residues: CSARVPVRETQYF.

At least ten counts were recorded for this clonotype. The rearrangement links TRBV12-3 or TRBV12-4 to TRBJ1-1, with no clear D. The CDR3 contains 11 residues. Trimming removed 5 bases at V and 7 bases at J, with 8 bases between. The CDR3 region is CASSMLYEAFF. In DNA form, the CDR3 reads TGTGCCAGCAGTATGCTCTATGAAGCTTTCTTT.

Many counts were recorded for this clonotype. The chain links TRBV5-6 to TRBJ2-3, with D possibly TRBD1 on 5 matching bases. The CDR3 spans 14 residues. Trimming pared 4 bases from V and 1 base from J, leaving 10 bases between. CDR1 is SGHDT and CDR2 is YYEEEE in the germline V gene. The CDR3 coding sequence is TGTGCCAGCAGCAAAGACAGACGCACAGATACGCAGTATTTT. Its translation is CASSKDRRTDTQYF.

V usage is TRBV7-6 and J usage is TRBJ2-7; D remains ambiguous. Deletions cut 1 base from V and 7 bases from J, with 14 bases between. The CDR3 covers 14 residues. The germline gives CDR1 SGHVS, CDR2 FNYEAQ. Here the CDR3 DNA reads TGTGCCAGCAGCTTAGGTGACGCCGTCGGGGAGCAGTACTTC. Protein sequence: CASSLGDAVGEQYF.

This clonotype was observed many times. The chain combines TRBV28 with TRBJ1-1; 7 bases fit TRBD1. V lost 6 bases to trimming and J lost 3 bases; unmatched junction nucleotides: 10. CDR3 length: 15 residues. Germline lookup yields CDR1 MDHEN and CDR2 SYDVKM. The CDR3 loop reads CASSLRQGRDTEAFF. CDR3 nucleotides: TGTGCCAGCAGCTTAAGACAGGGAAGGGACACTGAAGCTTTCTTT.

This clonotype was detected ten times or more. The J gene is TRBJ2-6, the V gene TRBV7-3; D gene unclear. The CDR3 length is 15 residues. The V and J ends lost 1 base and 0 bases respectively, with 4 bases between them. Per germline, CDR1 SGHTA and CDR2 FQGTGA. For the CDR3, the DNA is TGTGCCAGCAGCTTAAGGGACTCTGGGGCCAACGTCCTGACTTTC. This gives the protein CASSLRDSGANVLTF.

This clonotype was seen ten or more times. The V and J genes are TRBV3-1 and TRBJ1-5, with no clear D. There are 15 residues in the CDR3. The ends were cut back, 4 bases at V and 0 bases at J, with 10 bases in the middle. The germline V gene has CDR1 LGHDT and CDR2 YNNKEL (reference sequence). In DNA, the CDR3 is TGTGCCAGCAGCCCCACAGCAGATAGCAATCAGCCCCAGCATTTT. This sequence encodes CASSPTADSNQPQHF.

The table lists this clonotype with many counts. The chain carries TRBV19 and TRBJ1-6, with D possibly matching TRBD1 (5 bases). This CDR3 is built from 17 residues. V was cut by 3 bases and J by 0 bases, with 12 bases left in between. CDR1 LNHDA and CDR2 SQIVND come from the germline V gene (reference sequence). CDR3 residues: CASSIQGLSSYNSPLHF. CDR3 coding DNA: TGTGCCAGTAGTATTCAGGGCCTGAGCTCCTATAATTCACCCCTCCACTTT.

This clonotype was detected ten times or more. This chain links TRBV12-3 or TRBV12-4 with TRBJ2-3; D perhaps matches TRBD2 (5 bases). CDR3 size: 15 residues. With 3 bases removed from V and 5 bases from J, the gap between germline ends came to 15 bases. The CDR3 reads CASSFIPGSGDTQYF. In DNA form, the CDR3 reads TGTGCCAGCAGTTTTATCCCGGGATCAGGAGATACGCAGTATTTT.

This clonotype occurred many times. The chain combines TRBV20-1 with TRBJ1-1; 7 bases match TRBD1. This CDR3 has 16 residues. CDR1 is DFQATT and CDR2 is SNEGSKA in the germline V gene (reference sequence). V lost 0 bases and J lost 4; bases outside the gene matches: 11. The CDR3 reads CSARETGRQGGTEAFF. In DNA form, the CDR3 reads TGCAGTGCTAGAGAGACCGGGAGACAGGGTGGCACTGAAGCTTTCTTT.

In its sample, this clonotype was seen a few times. A much larger clone is a single base away; this may be a read error. This rearrangement joins TRBV20-1 to TRBJ2-2; TRBD2 matches at 11 bases. The CDR3 is made up of 17 amino acids. CDR1 and CDR2 from the germline V gene are DFQATT and SNEGSKA (reference sequence). CDR3 protein: CSASSGLAGYWTGELLF. The CDR3 DNA reads as TGCAGTGCTAGCTCCGGACTAGCGGGTTATTGGACCGGGGAGCTGCTTTTT.

This clonotype has only one observation. A much larger clone lies a single base off, so this may be a read error. The CDR3 carries no conserved terminal phenylalanine or tryptophan, so it likely arises from a read error. The V call is TRBV11-2, the J call TRBJ2-4, with 7 bases lining up with TRBD2. Germline V gene sequence: CDR1 SGHAT, CDR2 FQNNGV. Germline trimming cut 4 bases from V and 5 bases from J; bases unmatched to any gene: 8. This CDR3 is 15 amino acids long. This CDR3 is CASSSNGGWQNIQYL. For the CDR3, the DNA is TGTGCCAGCAGCTCCAACGGGGGGTGGCAAAACATTCAGTACTTA.

This clonotype was detected ten times or more. The chain carries TRBV25-1 and TRBJ1-5; no firm D call. Trimming took 4 bases from V and 3 from J, leaving 10 bases between them. The V gene's germline CDR1 is MGHDK and CDR2 SYGVNS. The CDR3 has 14 amino acids. CDR3 sequence reads: CASSGQLFNQPQHF. In DNA form, the CDR3 reads TGTGCCAGCAGTGGACAACTATTCAATCAGCCCCAGCATTTT.

In this sample, this clonotype turned up many times. The chain couples TRBV12-3 or TRBV12-4 to TRBJ2-2; no firm D call. The CDR3 loop spans 11 amino acids. V was clipped by 2 bases and J by 7 bases, with 2 bases between them. The CDR3 region has the DNA TGTGCCAGCAGTTTAAACGGGGAGCTGTTTTTT. This encodes CASSLNGELFF.

This clonotype was picked up many times. The chain couples TRBV23-1 to TRBJ1-2; 7 positions agree with TRBD1. TRBV23-1 belongs to the ORF category, with a function that is uncertain. J lost 5 bases, V lost 8 bases, and 11 bases had no gene match. CDR3 size: 14 residues. The CDR3 DNA is TGCGCCAGCGTCACTCGACAGGGTCCTTATGGCTACACCTTC. It codes for CASVTRQGPYGYTF.

This clonotype was recorded at least ten times. The chain employs TRBV6-2 or TRBV6-3 and TRBJ2-1; 7 bases match TRBD2. The ends lost 0 bases at V and 6 bases at J; junction bases unmatched: 5. CDR1 and CDR2 (germline): MNHEY, SVGEGT. The CDR3 is 15 residues long. The CDR3 sequence: CASSYSGTNTNEQFF. The CDR3 region has the DNA TGTGCCAGCAGTTACTCCGGGACTAACACCAATGAGCAGTTCTTC.

At least ten counts were recorded for this clonotype. CDR3 region: CASSLFTDTQYF. The CDR3 DNA follows: TGCGCCAGCAGCTTGTTCACAGATACGCAGTATTTT. The chain recombines TRBV5-1 with TRBJ2-3; D unclear. CDR1 SGHRS and CDR2 YFSETQ come from the germline V gene. V was cut by 1 base and J by 2 bases, with 2 bases left in between. The CDR3 runs to 12 residues.

The sample holds a few counts of this clonotype. The chain couples TRBV25-1 to TRBJ1-3, with D perhaps TRBD1 (5 bases). The V and J ends lost 4 bases and 0 bases respectively, with 10 bases between them. The CDR3 runs to 15 residues. Germline loops: CDR1 MGHDK, CDR2 SYGVNS. CDR3 amino acids: CASSAPGTSGNTIYF. The CDR3 region has the DNA TGTGCCAGCAGTGCTCCCGGGACCTCTGGAAACACCATATATTTT.